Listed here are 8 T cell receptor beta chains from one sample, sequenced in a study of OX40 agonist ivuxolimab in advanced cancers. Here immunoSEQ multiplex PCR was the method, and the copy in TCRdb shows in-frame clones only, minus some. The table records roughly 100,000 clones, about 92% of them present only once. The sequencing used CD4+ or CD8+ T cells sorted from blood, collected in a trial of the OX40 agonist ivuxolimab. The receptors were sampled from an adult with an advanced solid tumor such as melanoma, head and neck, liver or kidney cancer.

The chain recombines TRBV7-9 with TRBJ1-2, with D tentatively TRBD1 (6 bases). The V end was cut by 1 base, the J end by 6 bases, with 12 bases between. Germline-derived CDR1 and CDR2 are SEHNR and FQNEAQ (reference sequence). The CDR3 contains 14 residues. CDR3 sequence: CASSLVRTVDGYTF. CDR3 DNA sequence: TGTGCCAGCAGCTTAGTCCGGACAGTAGATGGCTACACCTTC.

The CDR3 DNA is TGTGCCAGCAGCTTGGACAGGGGGGACGATGGCTACACCTTC. Its protein product is CASSLDRGDDGYTF. The chain is built from TRBV5-8 and TRBJ1-2, with 8 bases matching TRBD1. With V trimmed by 0 bases and J by 6 bases, 4 bases remained unmatched. CDR1 and CDR2 (germline): SGHTS, YDEGEE. The CDR3 contains 14 residues.

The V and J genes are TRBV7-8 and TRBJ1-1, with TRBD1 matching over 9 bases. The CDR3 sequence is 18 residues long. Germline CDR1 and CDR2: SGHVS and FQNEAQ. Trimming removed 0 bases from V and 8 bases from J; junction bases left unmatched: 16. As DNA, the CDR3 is TGTGCCAGCAGCTTAGCTTTGATCTGGACAGGGGACCGGGGCGAAGCTTTCTTT. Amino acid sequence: CASSLALIWTGDRGEAFF.

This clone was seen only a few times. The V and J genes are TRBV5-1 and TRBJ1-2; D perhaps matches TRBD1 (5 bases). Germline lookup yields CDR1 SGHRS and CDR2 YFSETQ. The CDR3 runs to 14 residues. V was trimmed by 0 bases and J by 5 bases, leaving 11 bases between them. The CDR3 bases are TGCGCCAGCAGCTTGGAGCAGGGTGGGTATGGCTACACCTTC. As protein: CASSLEQGGYGYTF.

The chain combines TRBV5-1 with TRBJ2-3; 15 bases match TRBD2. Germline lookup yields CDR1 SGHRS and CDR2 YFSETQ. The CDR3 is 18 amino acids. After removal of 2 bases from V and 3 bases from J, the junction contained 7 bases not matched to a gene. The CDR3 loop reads CASSLGTSGRTGTDTQYF. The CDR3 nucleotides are TGCGCCAGCAGCTTAGGGACTAGCGGGAGGACCGGGACAGATACGCAGTATTTT.

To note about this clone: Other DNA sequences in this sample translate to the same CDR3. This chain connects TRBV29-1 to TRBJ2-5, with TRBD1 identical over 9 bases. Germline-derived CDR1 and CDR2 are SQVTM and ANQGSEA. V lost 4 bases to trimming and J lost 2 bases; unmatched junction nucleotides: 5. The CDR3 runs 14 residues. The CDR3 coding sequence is TGCAGCGTTGCCCTGGGGACAGGGCAAGAGACCCAGTACTTC. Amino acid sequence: CSVALGTGQETQYF. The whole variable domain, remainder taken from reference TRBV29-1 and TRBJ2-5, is SAVISQKPSRDICQRGTSLTIQCQVDSQVTMMFWYRQQPGQSLTLIATANQGSEATYESGFVIDKFPISRPNLTFSTLTVSNMSPEDSSIYLCSVALGTGQETQYFGPGTRLLVL.

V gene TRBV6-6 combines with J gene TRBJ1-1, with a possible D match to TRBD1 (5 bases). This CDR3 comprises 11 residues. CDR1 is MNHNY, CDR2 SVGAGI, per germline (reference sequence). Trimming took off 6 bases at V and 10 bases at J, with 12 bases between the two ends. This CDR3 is CASSLRGGAFF. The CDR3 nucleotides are TGTGCCAGCAGCTTGCGGGGGGGAGCTTTCTTT.

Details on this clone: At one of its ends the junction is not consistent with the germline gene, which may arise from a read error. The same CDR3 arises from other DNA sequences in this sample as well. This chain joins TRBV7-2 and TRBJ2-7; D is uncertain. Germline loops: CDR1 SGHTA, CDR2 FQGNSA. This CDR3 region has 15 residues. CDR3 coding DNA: TGTGCCAGCAGCTTAGTTTCCGGAGTCGATTACGAGCAGTACTTT. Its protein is CASSLVSGVDYEQYF.